The text below deals with one T cell receptor beta chain. Its cognate antigen has yet to be identified. Base quality data are lacking; no much larger clone is found one base away. Patients with a history of autoimmune disease or receiving systemic immunosuppression were excluded from the trial. Peripheral blood for TCR sequencing was collected from all dose cohorts at baseline, on cycle 4 day 1, and on cycle 7 day 1. The samples were drawn from a first-in-human, open-label, multicenter phase I dose-escalation trial of ivuxolimab. Adults with locally advanced or metastatic melanoma, renal cell carcinoma, hepatocellular carcinoma or head and neck squamous cell carcinoma were enrolled in the trial. Before TCR sequencing, CD4+ T cells and CD8+ T cells were sorted from peripheral blood as separate populations. Reading the germline V gene gives CDR1 LGHNA and CDR2 YSLEER. At the junction V is shortened by 0 bases and J by 4 bases; bases outside the gene matches: 10. The CDR3 starts with the cysteine, ends with the phenylalanine, and has 17 residues. Of all the DNA, just the CDR3 is kept, 51 bases in frame from base 1.

The sample originates from a study of OX40 agonist ivuxolimab in advanced cancers. As for the study more broadly: Ivuxolimab was a fully human IgG2 agonistic monoclonal antibody targeting the costimulatory receptor OX40 (CD134). Three dose-escalation patients achieved partial responses, one with hepatocellular carcinoma and two with cutaneous melanoma. The purpose of peripheral TCRbeta sequencing was to test whether ivuxolimab changed TCR sequence diversity and led to clonal T-cell expansion. Prior anti-PD-1, anti-PD-L1 or anti-CTLA-4 therapy was permitted, and approximately 40% of dose-escalation patients had received checkpoint inhibitors. Intravenous ivuxolimab was administered to patients every 2 weeks at six dose levels: 0.01, 0.1, 0.3, 1.5, 3 and 10 mg/kg. Of the approximately 54 patients in dose escalation, 19 had hepatocellular carcinoma, about 15 had melanoma, 9 had renal cell carcinoma and 9 had head and neck cancer. A male proportion of roughly 85% and a mean age of approximately 62 years, ranging from roughly 23 to 85, were recorded for the dose-escalation cohort. The monotherapy dose-escalation portion (N ≈ 50 patients) of the phase I ivuxolimab trial is reported in the paper. Paper-wide results and their limitations: At doses from 0.1 to 3.0 mg/kg, clonal expansion was seen in both CD4+ and CD8+ blood T cells between baseline and week 6. Low levels of normalized T-cell clonal expansion were also shown by some nonresponding patients. The antigen specificity of the clonally expanded peripheral T cells was not determined. On average, CD8+ T cells showed more expanded clones than CD4+ T cells after ivuxolimab. In the 0.1-3.0 mg/kg groups, partial responders had among the lowest normalized peripheral clonal expansion, particularly in CD8+ T cells.

Genomic DNA was isolated from the sorted cells so that the TCRbeta CDR3 region could be sequenced. The immunoSEQ Assay was used to sequence the TCRbeta CDR3 regions. TCRdb retrieved this table from immuneACCESS and kept in-frame rearrangements only. Not all clones are present; in checked studies, unresolved V genes account for under half, and no reason is known for the remainder. This sample comprises about 40,000 clones, approximately 81% of them detected only once. The biggest ten clones account for about a sixth of the sample. The clonotype comes from an adult with an advanced solid tumor such as melanoma, head and neck, liver or kidney cancer. The receptor chain draws on TRBV4-3 and TRBJ1-2, and 8 bases in between align with TRBD1. The sample here was CD4+ or CD8+ T cells sorted from blood, taken in a trial of the OX40 agonist ivuxolimab. Here is the DNA: TGCGCCAGCAGCCAAGAGCTAGACAGGGGATCTGGCTATGGCTACACCTTC. This codes for CASSQELDRGSGYGYTF.